Sequencing of this T cell receptor (beta chain) was carried out in a study of cytomegalovirus exposure and HLA in healthy donors. Findings and caveats of the study: The listing of 150 to 200 TCR beta chains classed them as cytomegalovirus-associated.

This CDR3 is built from 14 residues. Germline loops: CDR1 KGHSH, CDR2 LQKENI. V was clipped by 4 bases and J by 7 bases; unmatched bases: 3. 13 Jbeta primers and 60 Vbeta primers were used for the PCR. The assay was immunoSEQ multiplex PCR, and TCRdb's table has in-frame clones only and misses some. Altogether approximately 110,000 clones are present, roughly 63% being singletons, with the ten largest covering 5.4%. This clone was seen just once. Its target is unknown. The V and J genes are TRBV18 and TRBJ2-1, with TRBD2 matching over 11 bases. The sample taken for sequencing was PBMCs. The receptor's source is a woman aged 65 to 85 in good health and CMV-seropositive. CDR3 bases: TGTGCCAGCTCACTAGCGGGGGGGCCGAATGAGCAGTTCTTC. Encoded protein: CASSLAGGPNEQFF.